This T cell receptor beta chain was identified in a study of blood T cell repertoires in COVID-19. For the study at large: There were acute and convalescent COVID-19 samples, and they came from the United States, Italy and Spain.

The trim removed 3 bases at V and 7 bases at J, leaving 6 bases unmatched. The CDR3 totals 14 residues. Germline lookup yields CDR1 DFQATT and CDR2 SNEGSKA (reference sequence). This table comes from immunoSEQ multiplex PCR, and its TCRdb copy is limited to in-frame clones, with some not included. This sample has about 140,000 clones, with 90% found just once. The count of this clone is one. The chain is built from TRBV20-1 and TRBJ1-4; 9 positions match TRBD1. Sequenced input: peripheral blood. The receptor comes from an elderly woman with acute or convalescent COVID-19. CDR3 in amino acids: CSASGTGSGEKLFF. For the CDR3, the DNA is TGCAGTGCTAGTGGGACAGGGAGTGGTGAAAAACTGTTTTTT.